This TCR beta chain was profiled in a study of blood T cell repertoires in COVID-19. Across the whole study: Sites in the United States, Italy and Spain provided acute and convalescent COVID-19 samples.

The germline CDR1 and CDR2 sequences are KGHDR and SFDVKD. V was pared by 4 bases and J by 6 bases, with 18 bases between. The CDR3 is made up of 16 amino acids. Some clones are missing from TCRdb's copy, which holds only in-frame ones; the method was immunoSEQ multiplex PCR. The profile shows about 76,000 clones, around 90% of them singletons. The sequenced sample consisted of peripheral blood. This receptor was identified in a man aged 25 to 40 with acute or convalescent COVID-19. This chain connects TRBV24-1 to TRBJ2-1; D perhaps matches TRBD1 (6 bases). Written as DNA, the CDR3 is TGTGCCACCAGTGAACGGACAGTCATTGAGGGCAATGAGCAGTTCTTC. Amino acid sequence: CATSERTVIEGNEQFF.